A single sample is the source of the 15 T cell receptor beta chains below, sequenced in a study of cytotoxic CD8 clonotypes in ibrutinib-treated CLL. Sequencing was performed with immunoSEQ multiplex PCR; in TCRdb, only in-frame clones are kept and a portion is missing. The table lists over 45,000 clones, around 52% of them singletons. Sequenced here: PBMCs, sampled at disease progression, from a patient treated with ibrutinib. The receptors here all came from a human donor with chronic lymphocytic leukemia.

The genes are TRBV7-2 and TRBJ2-5; D gene unclear. CDR3 size: 13 residues. With 3 bases removed from V and 4 bases from J, the gap between germline ends came to 9 bases. Germline V CDR1 and CDR2: SGHTA, FQGNSA. The CDR3 coding sequence is TGTGCCAGCAGCTTCGAGCCTCCAGAGACCCAGTACTTC. Encoded protein: CASSFEPPETQYF.

J is TRBJ1-2 and V is TRBV11-1, with D possibly matching TRBD1 (6 bases). There are 14 residues in the CDR3. Trimming took off 6 bases at V and 4 bases at J, with 15 bases between the two ends. The germline CDR1 and CDR2 sequences are SGHAT and FQDESV (reference sequence). The CDR3 spells CASRKGQGPYGYTF. The CDR3 coding sequence is TGTGCCAGCAGAAAGGGACAAGGGCCCTATGGCTACACCTTC.

The V call is TRBV12-5, the J call TRBJ1-2, with TRBD1 matching over 9 bases. The CDR3 spans 14 residues. Germline values: CDR1 LGHNT, CDR2 FRNRAP. After removal of 0 bases from V and 8 bases from J, the junction contained 4 bases not matched to a gene. The CDR3 nucleotides are TGTGCTAGTGGTTTGGTACGGGGGACAGGGGGCTACACCTTC. It translates to CASGLVRGTGGYTF.

This clone was observed a handful of times. The genes are TRBV7-2 and TRBJ2-7, with 10 bases fitting TRBD2. The CDR3 contains 14 residues. J was trimmed by 6 bases and V by 6 bases; bases with no gene match: 8. CDR1 is SGHTA and CDR2 is FQGNSA in the germline V gene. In DNA form, the CDR3 reads TGTGCCAGCAGTCCTAGCGGGAGTTTCCCCGAGCAGTACTTC. Translating gives CASSPSGSFPEQYF.

V and J are TRBV27 and TRBJ1-5; TRBD1 aligns across 8 bases. From germline, CDR1 is MNHEY and CDR2 SMNVEV (reference sequence). V lost 4 bases and J lost 6; bases outside the gene matches: 5. CDR3 length: 14 amino acids. CDR3 sequence: CASSSWTGLQPQHF. The CDR3 region has the DNA TGTGCCAGCAGTTCTTGGACAGGGCTTCAGCCCCAGCATTTT.

This clone appeared a few times. J is TRBJ2-7 and V is TRBV4-1; 8 bases agree with TRBD2. V lost 0 bases, J lost 2 bases, and 3 bases stayed unmatched. This CDR3 has 15 residues. The germline CDR1 and CDR2 sequences are MGHRA and YSYEKL. CDR3 nucleotides: TGCGCCAGCAGCCAAGATTCGGGACTAGCCTACGAGCAGTACTTC. Its protein product is CASSQDSGLAYEQYF.

This rearrangement joins TRBV9 to TRBJ1-5; D is possibly TRBD1 (5 bases). The CDR3 is 13 residues long. CDR1 and CDR2 from the germline V gene are SGDLS and YYNGEE. The V gene lost 2 bases and the J gene lost 11 bases, with 14 bases spanning the gap. The CDR3, as DNA: TGTGCCAGCAGCGTGTCGGGCGGGGGAGCCCAGCATTTT. Its translation is CASSVSGGGAQHF.

This chain joins TRBV28 and TRBJ2-1, with D possibly being TRBD2 (6 bases). Looked up from germline, CDR1 is MDHEN and CDR2 is SYDVKM. Trimming left V 8 bases short and J 0 bases short, with 8 bases between. The CDR3 spans 13 residues. The CDR3 DNA is TGTGCCAGCGGGGGGAGCTCCTACAATGAGCAGTTCTTC. This sequence encodes CASGGSSYNEQFF.

A word on this clone: At one end the junction does not follow the germline gene, possibly because of a read error. The chain couples TRBV9 to TRBJ2-1; 13 bases match TRBD2. The germline CDR1 and CDR2 sequences are SGDLS and YYNGEE. The CDR3 extends over 20 amino acids. The CDR3 DNA reads TGTGCCAGCGGCGTAGAGGGACTAGCGGGACTTGGGAAAACCTACAATGAGCAGTTCTTC. It translates to CASGVEGLAGLGKTYNEQFF.

The chain carries TRBV6-5 and TRBJ2-5; D is perhaps TRBD2 (5 bases). The CDR3 runs to 13 residues. Per the germline V gene, CDR1 is MNHEY and CDR2 is SVGAGI. Trimming took 6 bases from V and 9 from J, leaving 17 bases between them. The CDR3 sequence is CASSLNGRVAQYF. The CDR3 DNA is TGTGCCAGCAGCCTAAATGGGAGAGTGGCCCAGTACTTC.

The chain is built from TRBV30 and TRBJ2-5, with D hard to call. V was trimmed by 0 bases and J by 5 bases, leaving 10 bases between them. Germline assignment: CDR1 GTSNPN and CDR2 SVGIG (reference sequence). The CDR3 runs to 13 residues. In DNA form, the CDR3 reads TGTGCCTGGAGTGTACAGACGAGGGAGACCCAGTACTTC. This gives the protein CAWSVQTRETQYF.

This clone showed up just once. The chain recombines TRBV10-3 with TRBJ2-3; no firm D call. Germline CDR1 and CDR2: ENHRY and SYGVKD. The CDR3 totals 12 residues. Trimming left V 8 bases short and J 0 bases short, with 6 bases between. CDR3 bases: TGTGCCATCGCGTCTAGCACAGATACGCAGTATTTT. Translating it yields CAIASSTDTQYF.

In its sample, this clone was seen a few times. This chain connects TRBV28 to TRBJ2-5, with 8 bases fitting TRBD2. The V segment lost 5 bases and the J segment 5 bases; nucleotides outside the gene matches: 10. Germline CDR1 MDHEN, CDR2 SYDVKM. The CDR3 totals 15 residues. In DNA, the CDR3 is TGTGCCAGCAGTGCTACTAGCGGAACGGGGGAGACCCAGTACTTC. It yields the protein CASSATSGTGETQYF.

This chain uses TRBV4-2 with TRBJ2-7; D is uncertain. Germline CDR1 LGHNA, CDR2 YNFKEQ. The CDR3 consists of 14 residues. Trimming removed 2 bases from V and 1 base from J, with 9 bases in between. The CDR3 coding sequence is TGTGCCAGCAGCCAACGAATGCTATCCTACGAGCAGTACTTC. It codes for CASSQRMLSYEQYF.

This clone was observed a few times. The V gene is TRBV11-3, the J gene TRBJ2-3; 9 nucleotides match TRBD1. Looked up from germline, CDR1 is SGHNT and CDR2 is YENEEA. The CDR3 is 14 residues long. The ends lost 5 bases at V and 7 bases at J; junction bases unmatched: 7. The CDR3 DNA sequence: TGTGCCAGCAGCCCAAGGGACAGGGTAAATACGCAGTATTTT. Amino acid sequence: CASSPRDRVNTQYF.